Below are 30 T cell receptor beta chains sequenced from a single sample in a study of blood T cell repertoires in COVID-19. Measured with immunoSEQ multiplex PCR; TCRdb has only the in-frame clones, and not every one. The data contain about 240,000 clones, around 88% of them seen just once; the ten biggest clones take up roughly 3.5%. The sequenced material came from PBMCs or T cells enriched from blood (not recorded which). The receptors come from a woman in her forties with acute COVID-19.

V gene TRBV7-9 combines with J gene TRBJ2-5, with 7 positions matching TRBD2. CDR1 is SEHNR and CDR2 is FQNEAQ in the germline V gene (reference sequence). This CDR3 comprises 14 residues. V shed 4 bases, J shed 5 bases, and the junction held 7 bases outside the gene matches. CDR3 residues: CASSSAGGRETQYF. The CDR3 DNA follows: TGTGCCAGCAGCTCAGCCGGGGGGAGGGAGACCCAGTACTTC.

V and J are TRBV5-1 and TRBJ2-2; 8 bases align to TRBD1. The trim removed 5 bases at V and 6 bases at J, leaving 6 bases unmatched. Germline loops: CDR1 SGHRS, CDR2 YFSETQ. CDR3 length: 14 residues. This chain's CDR3 is CASSAGGASGELFF. The CDR3 coding sequence is TGCGCCAGCAGTGCAGGGGGCGCCTCCGGGGAGCTGTTTTTT.

This chain links TRBV13 with TRBJ2-1; 10 nucleotides align to TRBD2. Per the germline V gene, CDR1 is PRHDT and CDR2 is FYEKMQ (reference sequence). The CDR3 is 16 amino acids. J was trimmed by 0 bases and V by 5 bases; bases with no gene match: 4. The CDR3 DNA reads TGTGCCAGCAGCAGACCTAGCGGGAGCTCCTACAATGAGCAGTTCTTC. Translated: CASSRPSGSSYNEQFF.

This clone was detected only a few times. The genes are TRBV6-5 and TRBJ2-7; TRBD2 is a possible D gene (6 bases). This CDR3 region has 14 residues. The V gene lost 2 bases and the J gene lost 3 bases, with 11 bases spanning the gap. The germline V gene has CDR1 MNHEY and CDR2 SVGAGI. CDR3 in amino acids: CASSYTLADYEQYF. CDR3 sequence (DNA): TGTGCCAGCAGTTACACGTTAGCGGACTACGAGCAGTACTTC.

V usage is TRBV6-5 and J usage is TRBJ1-2; D might be TRBD1 (5 bases). Per the germline V gene, CDR1 is MNHEY and CDR2 is SVGAGI. The CDR3 is made up of 14 amino acids. Trimming left V 7 bases short and J 4 bases short, with 16 bases between. The CDR3 is CASTRAGGGYGYTF. In DNA form, the CDR3 reads TGTGCCAGCACCCGGGCGGGGGGTGGCTATGGCTACACCTTC.

V gene TRBV18 combines with J gene TRBJ1-5; TRBD1 agrees at 9 bases. The V and J ends lost 4 bases and 4 bases, in that order; junction bases with no gene match: 5. Germline V gene data show CDR1 as KGHSH and CDR2 as LQKENI. The CDR3 spans 15 residues. The DNA of the CDR3 is TGTGCCAGCTCACTGGGGACAGGGTCGAATCAGCCCCAGCATTTT. It translates to CASSLGTGSNQPQHF.

This clone was counted once. The CDR3 spells CASSFPGEREEAYEQYF. The DNA for the CDR3 is TGTGCCAGCAGCTTTCCAGGAGAGCGGGAGGAAGCCTACGAGCAGTACTTC. The gene calls are TRBV7-9 and TRBJ2-7, with 9 bases aligning to TRBD2. CDR1 and CDR2 (germline): SEHNR, FQNEAQ (reference sequence). The V segment lost 3 bases and the J segment 2 bases; nucleotides outside the gene matches: 11. This CDR3 has 17 amino acids.

The V gene is TRBV4-1, the J gene TRBJ2-7; D perhaps matches TRBD1 (6 bases). Germline lookup yields CDR1 MGHRA and CDR2 YSYEKL. The CDR3 contains 14 residues. V lost 3 bases and J 1 base, leaving 10 bases between the germline ends. CDR3: CASSHLQGSYEQYF. Written as DNA, the CDR3 is TGCGCCAGCAGCCACCTACAGGGTTCCTACGAGCAGTACTTC.

This clone was detected once. The rearrangement uses TRBV7-8 and TRBJ2-3, with a possible D match to TRBD1 (6 bases). V was cut by 3 bases and J by 1 base, with 14 bases left in between. Germline V gives CDR1 SGHVS, CDR2 FQNEAQ. The CDR3 runs 16 residues. The DNA for the CDR3 is TGTGCCAGCAGCTTGGTCACAGGGTGGGGCACAGATACGCAGTATTTT. It translates to CASSLVTGWGTDTQYF.

This clone was observed many times. Written as DNA, the CDR3 is TGTGCCAGCAGCTTGGGTTCAGGACAGGGCAACGAGCAGTACTTC. Amino acids: CASSLGSGQGNEQYF. The chain couples TRBV7-2 to TRBJ2-7; 8 nucleotides align to TRBD1. The CDR3 covers 15 residues. The V segment lost 3 bases and the J segment 5 bases; nucleotides outside the gene matches: 9. Germline CDR1 reads SGHTA; CDR2 reads FQGNSA.

This chain joins TRBV19 and TRBJ1-2, with TRBD1 matching 8 bases. From germline, CDR1 is LNHDA and CDR2 SQIVND (reference sequence). V shed 4 bases and J 5 bases; nucleotides not matched to a gene: 9. This CDR3 comprises 15 residues. This CDR3 reads CASSTQGQGPYGYTF. DNA of the CDR3: TGTGCCAGTAGTACCCAAGGACAGGGACCTTATGGCTACACCTTC. The full variable domain, in which reference TRBV19 and TRBJ1-2 provide the parts outside the CDR3, is DGGITQSPKYLFRKEGQNVTLSCEQNLNHDAMYWYRQDPGQGLRLIYYSQIVNDFQKGDIAEGYSVSREKKESFPLTVTSAQKNPTAFYLCASSTQGQGPYGYTFGSGTRLTVV.

J is TRBJ2-7 and V is TRBV7-9; 8 nucleotides match TRBD1. With V trimmed by 0 bases and J by 4 bases, 8 bases remained unmatched. This CDR3 is 16 amino acids long. Germline CDR1 SEHNR, CDR2 FQNEAQ (reference sequence). CDR3 sequence (DNA): TGTGCCAGCAGCTTAGCGCGGGCAGGGGGCGCGTACGAGCAGTACTTC. Amino acid sequence: CASSLARAGGAYEQYF.

V is TRBV5-1 and J is TRBJ1-2; 8 nucleotides align to TRBD1. Trimming removed 2 bases from V and 8 bases from J; junction bases left unmatched: 2. The germline V gene encodes CDR1 SGHRS and CDR2 YFSETQ. This CDR3 is built from 12 residues. The CDR3 DNA reads TGCGCCAGCAGCTTCGACAGGGGAGGCTACACCTTC. Translating gives CASSFDRGGYTF.

J is TRBJ2-1 and V is TRBV19, with 11 bases lining up with TRBD2. This CDR3 contains 16 residues. The J segment lost 3 bases and the V segment lost 2 bases, leaving 3 bases of the junction unmatched. Germline V gene data show CDR1 as LNHDA and CDR2 as SQIVND (reference sequence). Written as DNA, the CDR3 is TGTGCCAGTAGTATAATAGCGGGAGGGTTCTACAATGAGCAGTTCTTC. Its protein is CASSIIAGGFYNEQFF.

DNA for the CDR3: TGTGCCAGCAGCGGTAGCGGGCCGGGGGAGACCCAGTACTTC. Amino acids: CASSGSGPGETQYF. V is TRBV9 and J is TRBJ2-5, with 7 bases aligning to TRBD2. The CDR3 spans 14 residues. Germline CDR1 SGDLS, CDR2 YYNGEE. V dropped 3 bases and J dropped 5; count of bases not matched to a gene: 7.

The rearrangement joins TRBV7-8 to TRBJ2-3; 7 bases agree with TRBD2. Germline assignment: CDR1 SGHVS and CDR2 FQNEAQ. Unmatched junction bases numbered 9, after V lost 1 base and J lost 5 bases. The CDR3 contains 16 residues. In nucleotides, the CDR3 is TGTGCCAGCAGCTTAGTCACCGGGAGGAAGGTAGATACGCAGTATTTT. It yields the protein CASSLVTGRKVDTQYF.

The chain carries TRBV5-8 and TRBJ1-1; TRBD1 might be the D (5 bases). With 1 base removed from V and 3 bases from J, the gap between germline ends came to 13 bases. Germline CDR1 SGHTS, CDR2 YDEGEE. This CDR3 has 15 residues. DNA for the CDR3: TGTGCCAGCAGCTTGAGGGGTTCCCGTTACACTGAAGCTTTCTTT. Its protein product is CASSLRGSRYTEAFF.

The CDR3 loop reads CATSQGGSYEQYF. In DNA form, the CDR3 reads TGCGCCACCTCCCAGGGGGGCTCCTACGAGCAGTACTTC. This sequence joins TRBV10-1 and TRBJ2-7, with D tentatively TRBD1 (7 bases). The CDR3 runs 13 residues. With 10 bases removed from V and 0 bases from J, the gap between germline ends came to 13 bases. Germline CDR1 WNHNN, CDR2 SYGVQD (reference sequence).

This clone showed up just once. The V and J genes are TRBV7-9 and TRBJ1-5, with unresolved D. The germline V gene encodes CDR1 SEHNR and CDR2 FQNEAQ (reference sequence). V dropped 5 bases and J dropped 5 bases, with 7 bases sitting between them. CDR3 length: 12 amino acids. The CDR3 DNA is TGTGCCAGCAGCAAGGCGGATCAGCCCCAGCATTTT. This codes for CASSKADQPQHF.

The V call is TRBV21-1, the J call TRBJ2-7; the DNA was not compared with TRBD1, the D call given in the table. TRBV21-1 is tagged as a pseudogene. This CDR3 is 12 amino acids long. In DNA, the CDR3 is TGTGCCAGCTCCCCTAGGGGAAACGAGCAGTACTTC. Translation gives CASSPRGNEQYF.

This clone was seen a single time. The V gene is TRBV27, the J gene TRBJ2-7, with 10 bases identical to TRBD1. In germline, CDR1 is MNHEY, CDR2 SMNVEV (reference sequence). The V and J ends lost 6 bases and 5 bases, in that order; junction bases with no gene match: 10. This CDR3 region has 15 residues. The chain's CDR3 is CASRTGQGTVHEQYF. The CDR3 DNA is TGTGCCAGCAGGACGGGACAGGGGACAGTCCACGAGCAGTACTTC.

The V call is TRBV12-5, the J call TRBJ1-2, with 9 nucleotides matching TRBD1. The CDR3 consists of 14 residues. J gave up 8 bases and V 6 bases, and 10 bases lay outside the gene matches. Germline CDR1 reads LGHNT; CDR2 reads FRNRAP. CDR3 residues: CASGTTGGYGGYTF. In nucleotides, the CDR3 is TGTGCTAGTGGGACAACAGGGGGCTACGGAGGCTACACCTTC. The complete variable domain, with remaining parts taken from reference TRBV12-5 and TRBJ1-2, reads DARVTQTPRHKVTEMGQEVTMRCQPILGHNTVFWYRQTMMQGLELLAYFRNRAPLDDSGMPKDRFSAEMPDATLATLKIQPSEPRDSAVYFCASGTTGGYGGYTFGSGTRLTVV.

This clone came up a few times. The chain couples TRBV4-1 to TRBJ2-6; 10 bases are a match to TRBD1. Germline trimming cut 3 bases from V and 3 bases from J; bases unmatched to any gene: 5. Germline CDR1 reads MGHRA; CDR2 reads YSYEKL. The CDR3 is 17 residues long. CDR3: CASSQRQGARGANVLTF. Here the CDR3 DNA reads TGCGCCAGCAGCCAGCGACAGGGGGCGCGTGGGGCCAACGTCCTGACTTTC.

This chain links TRBV19 with TRBJ1-1; tentatively, D is TRBD1 (6 bases). Deletions cut 5 bases from V and 8 bases from J, with 18 bases between. The CDR3 sequence is 14 residues long. Germline assignment: CDR1 LNHDA and CDR2 SQIVND (reference sequence). CDR3 in DNA: TGTGCCAGTAGTGACCCCATTGAGGGGGTCGAAGCTTTCTTT. It translates to CASSDPIEGVEAFF.

The chain couples TRBV25-1 to TRBJ1-5; D gene ambiguous. The CDR3 consists of 14 residues. In germline, CDR1 is MGHDK, CDR2 SYGVNS. V was shortened by 3 bases and J by 0 bases, with 6 bases between the two germline ends. CDR3 region: CASSDQYSNQPQHF. Here the CDR3 DNA reads TGTGCCAGCAGTGATCAGTATAGCAATCAGCCCCAGCATTTT.

The rearrangement links TRBV10-2 to TRBJ1-4; tentatively, D is TRBD1 (6 bases). Germline V gives CDR1 WSHSY, CDR2 SAAADI. The ends were cut back, 5 bases at V and 4 bases at J, with 11 bases in the middle. This CDR3 has 14 amino acids. CDR3 protein: CASSTGLYNEKLFF. The CDR3 DNA reads as TGCGCCAGCAGTACAGGGCTCTATAATGAAAAACTGTTTTTT.

This clone was counted a single time. The rearrangement joins TRBV4-2 to TRBJ2-1; TRBD2 agrees at 12 bases. CDR1 and CDR2 (germline): LGHNA, YNFKEQ. The V segment lost 5 bases and the J segment 4 bases; nucleotides outside the gene matches: 15. This CDR3 has 19 amino acids. This CDR3 is CASSGLAGGPGEKYNEQFF. The DNA of the CDR3 is TGTGCCAGCAGCGGCCTAGCGGGAGGGCCAGGGGAAAAATACAATGAGCAGTTCTTC.

The chain uses TRBV30 and TRBJ2-7; weak D call: TRBD1 (6 bases). The ends were cut back, 5 bases at V and 1 base at J, with 12 bases in the middle. Looked up from germline, CDR1 is GTSNPN and CDR2 is SVGIG (reference sequence). The CDR3 is 13 amino acids. CDR3 DNA sequence: TGTGCCTGGGGATTACAGGGATCCTACGAGCAGTACTTC. Protein: CAWGLQGSYEQYF.

J is TRBJ1-1 and V is TRBV7-9; D gene unclear. The CDR3 is 12 amino acids. V gave up 2 bases and J gave up 8 bases, with 9 bases separating them. Germline V gene lookup returns CDR1 SEHNR and CDR2 FQNEAQ (reference sequence). CDR3: CASSLSGREAFF. The CDR3 region has the DNA TGTGCCAGCAGCTTAAGCGGCCGGGAAGCTTTCTTT.

This chain connects TRBV6-6 to TRBJ2-5; D remains unclear. The CDR3 is 17 residues long. Trimming left V 5 bases short and J 2 bases short, with 21 bases between. Germline CDR1 and CDR2: MNHNY and SVGAGI (reference sequence). CDR3 nucleotides: TGTGCCAGCAGTCTTCGACTGACCTCTTCCCCACAAGAGACCCAGTACTTC. Translating gives CASSLRLTSSPQETQYF.